This T cell receptor (beta chain) was profiled in a study of T-cell memory formation after mild COVID-19 (dated by TCRdb to about 2021). Background for the entire study: TCR sequence clusters from the two donors were found to be largely donor specific. In a couple of donors, T-cell clones that expanded and contracted after mild COVID-19 were tracked by sequencing TCRalpha and TCRbeta repertoires over time. The cohort was made up of two young adult volunteers, one female and one male, who were previously healthy.

Reading from cysteine to phenylalanine, the CDR3 counts 13 amino acids. Only the CDR3 region is kept as DNA, spanning 39 bases read in frame from base 1. Sequences LGHNA (CDR1) and YNFKEQ (CDR2) are obtained from the germline V gene. Trimming removed 0 bases from V and 7 bases from J, leaving 9 bases between the germline ends. Summary of the overall study and its limitations: The study included only a couple of mild cases, and larger cohorts that include severe cases with pre-infection samples were judged to be necessary. Clones that contracted from day 15 to 85 showed balanced CD4/CD8 phenotypes, whereas a second wave of clones that expanded from day 15 to 37 leaned towards CD4+. Whether the second-wave clones peaking on day 37 were SARS-CoV-2 specific was not confirmed. Some responding clones were found in pre-infection memory, which suggests that pre-existing cross-reactive memory T cells took part in the SARS-CoV-2 response. Contracting CD4+ clones were located mainly in the CM and EM memory subsets, whereas CD8+ clones were found to be enriched in EMRA.

TCRdb lists the instrument as Illumina NovaSeq 6000. TCRalpha and TCRbeta cDNA libraries were constructed by 5'RACE with constant-segment primers, with sample barcodes and unique molecular identifiers being introduced. Trizol reagent was used to extract RNA from every sample. Amplification of the libraries took two PCR steps, and the second step added a second sample barcode plus Illumina TruSeq adapters. The libraries were sequenced on an Illumina NovaSeq using 2 x 150 bp paired-end reads. Regarding the original processing steps: The reads were demultiplexed and collapsed into UMI-guided consensus sequences using migec v1.2.7. Using mixcr v2.1.11, UMI consensuses were aligned to TRA and TRB V and J templates and then assembled into clonotypes. Expanded or contracted clonotypes were those called significant by both edgeR and NoisET, with noise models trained on biological replicates. For edgeR calls, the cutoffs were a false discovery rate-adjusted p below 0.01 and a log2 fold-change threshold of 1. As an exploratory analysis of dynamics, max-normalized trajectories of the 1000 most abundant clonotypes were examined by PCA with hierarchical clustering. Separately sequenced CD4+ and CD8+ repertoires were used to assign the CD4 or CD8 phenotype of responding clones. TCRdb reran the public reads through fastp at Q25 and MiXCR, keeping productive beta chains. Every entry covers one CDR3 protein and lists the most common genes and DNA from its rows. TCRdb, not the authors, supplied the V and J calls. Counted in this sample were some 120,000 distinct CDR3 sequences; approximately 16% of them appeared once. The leading ten clones occupy 11% to 15% of the sample.

Notes on this clonotype: Its binding antigen is unknown. Base qualities are missing; no much larger clone stands one base away.

Ficoll-Paque density gradient centrifugation was the method used to isolate PBMCs. This TCR derives from an adult woman who had mild COVID-19 (a few samples of this study predate the infection). The sample titles of this study are shuffled in the database, so cell type and time point are left out; the donor was told from shared clones. Sequencing input: PBMCs or a T cell subset sorted from them (not recorded which). Recombination joined TRBV4-2 with TRBJ1-2; the D gene identity is not certain. The nucleotide sequence reads TGTGCCAGCAGCCAAGAACAACCGGCTGGCTACACCTTC. It specifies CASSQEQPAGYTF.